The 25 T cell receptor beta chains below come from one sample, sequenced in a study of T-cell memory formation after mild COVID-19. TCRdb reprocessed the 5' RACE reads via MiXCR and lists one record per CDR3 protein. This sample has tens of thousands of distinct CDR3 sequences, with around 15% found just once. Sequenced sample: PBMCs or a T cell subset sorted from them (not recorded which). These receptors all stem from a man aged 18 to 29 who had mild COVID-19 (a few samples of this study predate the infection). Cell type and time point are not known.

In this sample, this clonotype turned up a few times. The chain has TRBV11-2 and TRBJ1-2; 12 bases agree with TRBD1. The CDR3 loop spans 17 amino acids. The germline CDR1 and CDR2 sequences are SGHAT and FQNNGV. The trim removed 6 bases at V and 4 bases at J, leaving 12 bases unmatched. The CDR3 loop is CASRSRTGQGAGYGYTF. CDR3 bases: TGTGCCAGCAGATCCCGAACGGGACAGGGGGCAGGCTATGGCTACACCTTC.

This clonotype was recorded many times. The chain links TRBV20-1 to TRBJ2-1, with 8 bases aligning to TRBD2. The germline V gene encodes CDR1 DFQATT and CDR2 SNEGSKA (reference sequence). The junction had 6 bases not matched to a gene; V was cut back by 0 bases and J by 5 bases. CDR3 size: 15 residues. CDR3: CSARETGGRDNEQFF. CDR3 coding DNA: TGCAGTGCTAGAGAGACGGGGGGGAGGGACAATGAGCAGTTCTTC.

Ten or more counts support this clonotype. The chain couples TRBV12-3 or TRBV12-4 to TRBJ1-1; D gene unclear. Trimming cost V 1 base and J 0 bases, with 3 bases left between them. The CDR3 runs to 13 residues. The CDR3 bases are TGTGCCAGCAGTTTAGGGGTGAACACTGAAGCTTTCTTT. This translates into CASSLGVNTEAFF.

This clonotype was recorded a few times. This chain links TRBV6-2 or TRBV6-3 with TRBJ2-1; possibly TRBD1 or TRBD2 for D (6 bases each). The CDR3 covers 16 residues. Deletions cut 0 bases from V and 3 bases from J, with 12 bases between. Germline V lookup: CDR1 MNHEY, CDR2 SVGEGT. CDR3 loop: CASSYSGGGLYNEQFF. The DNA for the CDR3 is TGTGCCAGCAGTTACTCAGGAGGGGGTCTCTACAATGAGCAGTTCTTC.

The table lists this clonotype with a few counts. This sequence joins TRBV7-6 and TRBJ2-7, with 7 bases matching TRBD1. CDR3 size: 14 residues. After removal of 5 bases from V and 0 bases from J, the junction contained 4 bases not matched to a gene. CDR1 is SGHVS and CDR2 is FNYEAQ in the germline V gene. In DNA form, the CDR3 reads TGTGCCAGCAGCCCAGGACAGGCCTCCTACGAGCAGTACTTC. This codes for CASSPGQASYEQYF.

This clonotype has just a few counts. V usage is TRBV29-1 and J usage is TRBJ1-1; a possible D gene is TRBD1 (5 bases). Germline V gene lookup returns CDR1 SQVTM and CDR2 ANQGSEA. The CDR3 has 13 residues. The germline V and J ends were trimmed by 4 bases and 0 bases, with 9 bases remaining between them. The CDR3 DNA reads as TGCAGCGTTGGAACAGGCTTGAACACTGAAGCTTTCTTT. Protein: CSVGTGLNTEAFF.

This clonotype was recorded many times. This chain links TRBV20-1 with TRBJ2-7; D not resolved. V lost 1 base and J 2 bases, leaving 12 bases between the germline ends. The CDR3 extends over 14 amino acids. The germline V gene encodes CDR1 DFQATT and CDR2 SNEGSKA (reference sequence). In DNA form, the CDR3 reads TGCAGTGCTAGAGGTGAAGACCAGACCTACGAGCAGTACTTC. It yields the protein CSARGEDQTYEQYF.

A few counts support this clonotype. The chain is built from TRBV27 and TRBJ2-3; D call uncertain. The V end was cut by 4 bases, the J end by 0 bases, with 8 bases between. The CDR3 is 14 amino acids. Germline V gene lookup returns CDR1 MNHEY and CDR2 SMNVEV (reference sequence). The CDR3 sequence is CASSSTLSTDTQYF. The CDR3 DNA is TGTGCCAGCAGTTCTACACTGAGCACAGATACGCAGTATTTT.

This clonotype was seen a few times. The chain links TRBV4-1 to TRBJ2-5, with D hard to call. CDR1 and CDR2 from the germline V gene are MGHRA and YSYEKL. V shed 0 bases and J shed 3 bases, with 8 bases lying between them. This CDR3 comprises 14 residues. This CDR3 reads CASSQESLEETQYF. The CDR3 bases are TGCGCCAGCAGCCAAGAGAGCCTGGAAGAGACCCAGTACTTC.

The rearrangement links TRBV12-3 or TRBV12-4 to TRBJ1-4; D is possibly TRBD1 (6 bases). This CDR3 has 15 amino acids. Trimming left V 3 bases short and J 8 bases short, with 16 bases between. The CDR3 loop reads CASSLDRITGEKLFF. In nucleotides, the CDR3 is TGTGCCAGCAGTTTGGACAGAATAACGGGGGAAAAACTGTTTTTT.

This clonotype was found many times. V usage is TRBV4-3 and J usage is TRBJ1-3; a weak D match, TRBD1 (5 bases). Trimming took 0 bases from V and 3 from J, leaving 9 bases between them. The CDR3 loop spans 15 amino acids. Per the germline V gene, CDR1 is LGHNA and CDR2 is YSLEER. The CDR3 sequence: CASSQDGADGNTIYF. In nucleotides, the CDR3 is TGCGCCAGCAGCCAAGATGGGGCGGATGGAAACACCATATATTTT.

The chain carries TRBV18 and TRBJ2-1; D call uncertain. This CDR3 has 16 residues. In germline, CDR1 is KGHSH, CDR2 LQKENI. The V end was cut by 3 bases, the J end by 0 bases, with 12 bases between. This CDR3 is CASSPPARSSYNEQFF. CDR3 DNA: TGTGCCAGCTCACCTCCCGCCCGGAGCTCCTACAATGAGCAGTTCTTC. The complete variable domain, with remaining parts taken from reference TRBV18 and TRBJ2-1, reads NAGVMQNPRHLVRRRGQEARLRCSPMKGHSHVYWYRQLPEEGLKFMVYLQKENIIDESGMPKERFSAEFPKEGPSILRIQQVVRGDSAAYFCASSPPARSSYNEQFFGPGTRLTVL.

This clonotype was seen only a few times. This chain joins TRBV24-1 and TRBJ2-1, with TRBD2 identical over 13 bases. The CDR3 contains 16 residues. After removal of 2 bases from V and 7 bases from J, the junction contained 4 bases not matched to a gene. Germline V lookup: CDR1 KGHDR, CDR2 SFDVKD. The DNA of the CDR3 is TGTGCCACCAGTGATTCTGGACTAGCGGGGGTTAATGAGCAGTTCTTC. Its protein product is CATSDSGLAGVNEQFF.

This sequence joins TRBV29-1 and TRBJ1-2, with D hard to call. Deletions cut 4 bases from V and 0 bases from J, with 3 bases between. The CDR3 has 11 amino acids. The germline CDR1 and CDR2 sequences are SQVTM and ANQGSEA. The CDR3 protein is CSVAANYGYTF. CDR3 nucleotide sequence: TGCAGCGTTGCCGCTAACTATGGCTACACCTTC.

This clonotype was seen only a few times. CDR3 in DNA: TGTGCCAGTAGCGCTTCGGGGCGTTATGGCTACACCTTC. Residues: CASSASGRYGYTF. This rearrangement joins TRBV19 to TRBJ1-2, with a tentative D call TRBD1 (5 bases). Trimming took 6 bases from V and 5 from J, leaving 13 bases between them. The CDR3 contains 13 residues. Germline CDR1 LNHDA, CDR2 SQIVND (reference sequence).

V usage is TRBV19 and J usage is TRBJ2-1; D remains ambiguous. Trimming took off 2 bases at V and 7 bases at J, with 12 bases between the two ends. The CDR3 extends over 14 amino acids. Germline V CDR1 and CDR2: LNHDA, SQIVND (reference sequence). The CDR3 nucleotides read TGTGCCAGTAGTATACGGGCTTTTGGGAATGAGCAGTTCTTC. It translates to CASSIRAFGNEQFF. Based on the CDR3 plus reference TRBV19 and TRBJ2-1, the full variable domain is DGGITQSPKYLFRKEGQNVTLSCEQNLNHDAMYWYRQDPGQGLRLIYYSQIVNDFQKGDIAEGYSVSREKKESFPLTVTSAQKNPTAFYLCASSIRAFGNEQFFGPGTRLTVL.

This chain links TRBV12-5 with TRBJ1-5; 10 bases align to TRBD1. This CDR3 is 15 amino acids long. J lost 6 bases, V lost 6 bases, and 8 bases had no gene match. Germline CDR1 is LGHNT and CDR2 is FRNRAP. CDR3 in DNA: TGTGCTAGTGGCCCGGGACAGGGGACAATTCAGCCCCAGCATTTT. Amino acids: CASGPGQGTIQPQHF.

In its sample, this clonotype was seen many times. The DNA for the CDR3 is TGCGCCAGCAGCCCGCGGCACGTTAGCAATCAGCCCCAGCATTTT. As protein: CASSPRHVSNQPQHF. This rearrangement joins TRBV4-1 to TRBJ1-5; D not certain. The V gene lost 4 bases and the J gene lost 0 bases, with 10 bases spanning the gap. The CDR3 spans 15 residues. CDR1 and CDR2 from the germline V gene are MGHRA and YSYEKL.

This clonotype occurred a few times. The rearrangement joins TRBV4-1 to TRBJ2-7, with D perhaps TRBD1 or TRBD2 (7 bases each). Trimming pared 4 bases from V and 4 bases from J, leaving 17 bases between. Looked up from germline, CDR1 is MGHRA and CDR2 is YSYEKL. The CDR3 has 15 residues. CDR3 protein: CASSLRQGGPYEQYF. For the CDR3, the DNA is TGCGCCAGCAGCCTCAGACAGGGAGGGCCTTACGAGCAGTACTTC.

The V call is TRBV7-9, the J call TRBJ1-2, with a weak D call TRBD1 (5 bases). The CDR3 covers 13 residues. Per the germline V gene, CDR1 is SEHNR and CDR2 is FQNEAQ (reference sequence). Trimming took off 3 bases at V and 8 bases at J, with 13 bases between the two ends. CDR3 nucleotide sequence: TGTGCCAGCAGCTTGAGGCTAAGGGGAGGCTACACCTTC. It encodes CASSLRLRGGYTF.

V and J are TRBV4-1 and TRBJ2-5; D is perhaps TRBD1 (7 bases). With 4 bases removed from V and 5 bases from J, the gap between germline ends came to 20 bases. The V gene's germline CDR1 is MGHRA and CDR2 YSYEKL. This CDR3 contains 16 residues. CDR3 region: CASSPSGGGGHETQYF. The CDR3 DNA sequence: TGCGCCAGCAGCCCCTCAGGTGGAGGGGGCCACGAGACCCAGTACTTC.

In this sample, this clonotype turned up a few times. V gene TRBV9 combines with J gene TRBJ2-5; D is perhaps TRBD1 or TRBD2 (6 bases each). CDR1 SGDLS and CDR2 YYNGEE come from the germline V gene. The CDR3 totals 14 residues. V was clipped by 0 bases and J by 4 bases, with 10 bases between them. Here the CDR3 reads CASSVGGGPETQYF. The CDR3, as DNA: TGTGCCAGCAGCGTAGGAGGGGGGCCAGAGACCCAGTACTTC.

V is TRBV4-1 and J is TRBJ2-3, with D possibly TRBD2 on 7 matching bases. Trimming pared 0 bases from V and 5 bases from J, leaving 9 bases between. This CDR3 has 14 amino acids. CDR1 is MGHRA and CDR2 is YSYEKL in the germline V gene. CDR3 residues: CASSQEGGGDTQYF. Written as DNA, the CDR3 is TGCGCCAGCAGCCAAGAGGGAGGGGGAGATACGCAGTATTTT.

In this sample, this clonotype turned up a few times. The CDR3 loop reads CASSQDGSAYGYTF. The CDR3 nucleotides read TGCGCCAGCAGCCAAGACGGCAGCGCTTATGGCTACACCTTC. The chain uses TRBV4-3 and TRBJ1-2, with unresolved D. V was pared by 0 bases and J by 5 bases, with 10 bases between. The CDR3 extends over 14 amino acids. Germline V gene data show CDR1 as LGHNA and CDR2 as YSLEER.

This rearrangement joins TRBV12-5 to TRBJ2-3; D gene ambiguous. The ends were cut back, 0 bases at V and 0 bases at J, with 7 bases in the middle. Germline assignment: CDR1 LGHNT and CDR2 FRNRAP. The CDR3 has 15 amino acids. The DNA of the CDR3 is TGTGCTAGTGGTTTGGTACAGTCTAGCACAGATACGCAGTATTTT. This encodes CASGLVQSSTDTQYF.